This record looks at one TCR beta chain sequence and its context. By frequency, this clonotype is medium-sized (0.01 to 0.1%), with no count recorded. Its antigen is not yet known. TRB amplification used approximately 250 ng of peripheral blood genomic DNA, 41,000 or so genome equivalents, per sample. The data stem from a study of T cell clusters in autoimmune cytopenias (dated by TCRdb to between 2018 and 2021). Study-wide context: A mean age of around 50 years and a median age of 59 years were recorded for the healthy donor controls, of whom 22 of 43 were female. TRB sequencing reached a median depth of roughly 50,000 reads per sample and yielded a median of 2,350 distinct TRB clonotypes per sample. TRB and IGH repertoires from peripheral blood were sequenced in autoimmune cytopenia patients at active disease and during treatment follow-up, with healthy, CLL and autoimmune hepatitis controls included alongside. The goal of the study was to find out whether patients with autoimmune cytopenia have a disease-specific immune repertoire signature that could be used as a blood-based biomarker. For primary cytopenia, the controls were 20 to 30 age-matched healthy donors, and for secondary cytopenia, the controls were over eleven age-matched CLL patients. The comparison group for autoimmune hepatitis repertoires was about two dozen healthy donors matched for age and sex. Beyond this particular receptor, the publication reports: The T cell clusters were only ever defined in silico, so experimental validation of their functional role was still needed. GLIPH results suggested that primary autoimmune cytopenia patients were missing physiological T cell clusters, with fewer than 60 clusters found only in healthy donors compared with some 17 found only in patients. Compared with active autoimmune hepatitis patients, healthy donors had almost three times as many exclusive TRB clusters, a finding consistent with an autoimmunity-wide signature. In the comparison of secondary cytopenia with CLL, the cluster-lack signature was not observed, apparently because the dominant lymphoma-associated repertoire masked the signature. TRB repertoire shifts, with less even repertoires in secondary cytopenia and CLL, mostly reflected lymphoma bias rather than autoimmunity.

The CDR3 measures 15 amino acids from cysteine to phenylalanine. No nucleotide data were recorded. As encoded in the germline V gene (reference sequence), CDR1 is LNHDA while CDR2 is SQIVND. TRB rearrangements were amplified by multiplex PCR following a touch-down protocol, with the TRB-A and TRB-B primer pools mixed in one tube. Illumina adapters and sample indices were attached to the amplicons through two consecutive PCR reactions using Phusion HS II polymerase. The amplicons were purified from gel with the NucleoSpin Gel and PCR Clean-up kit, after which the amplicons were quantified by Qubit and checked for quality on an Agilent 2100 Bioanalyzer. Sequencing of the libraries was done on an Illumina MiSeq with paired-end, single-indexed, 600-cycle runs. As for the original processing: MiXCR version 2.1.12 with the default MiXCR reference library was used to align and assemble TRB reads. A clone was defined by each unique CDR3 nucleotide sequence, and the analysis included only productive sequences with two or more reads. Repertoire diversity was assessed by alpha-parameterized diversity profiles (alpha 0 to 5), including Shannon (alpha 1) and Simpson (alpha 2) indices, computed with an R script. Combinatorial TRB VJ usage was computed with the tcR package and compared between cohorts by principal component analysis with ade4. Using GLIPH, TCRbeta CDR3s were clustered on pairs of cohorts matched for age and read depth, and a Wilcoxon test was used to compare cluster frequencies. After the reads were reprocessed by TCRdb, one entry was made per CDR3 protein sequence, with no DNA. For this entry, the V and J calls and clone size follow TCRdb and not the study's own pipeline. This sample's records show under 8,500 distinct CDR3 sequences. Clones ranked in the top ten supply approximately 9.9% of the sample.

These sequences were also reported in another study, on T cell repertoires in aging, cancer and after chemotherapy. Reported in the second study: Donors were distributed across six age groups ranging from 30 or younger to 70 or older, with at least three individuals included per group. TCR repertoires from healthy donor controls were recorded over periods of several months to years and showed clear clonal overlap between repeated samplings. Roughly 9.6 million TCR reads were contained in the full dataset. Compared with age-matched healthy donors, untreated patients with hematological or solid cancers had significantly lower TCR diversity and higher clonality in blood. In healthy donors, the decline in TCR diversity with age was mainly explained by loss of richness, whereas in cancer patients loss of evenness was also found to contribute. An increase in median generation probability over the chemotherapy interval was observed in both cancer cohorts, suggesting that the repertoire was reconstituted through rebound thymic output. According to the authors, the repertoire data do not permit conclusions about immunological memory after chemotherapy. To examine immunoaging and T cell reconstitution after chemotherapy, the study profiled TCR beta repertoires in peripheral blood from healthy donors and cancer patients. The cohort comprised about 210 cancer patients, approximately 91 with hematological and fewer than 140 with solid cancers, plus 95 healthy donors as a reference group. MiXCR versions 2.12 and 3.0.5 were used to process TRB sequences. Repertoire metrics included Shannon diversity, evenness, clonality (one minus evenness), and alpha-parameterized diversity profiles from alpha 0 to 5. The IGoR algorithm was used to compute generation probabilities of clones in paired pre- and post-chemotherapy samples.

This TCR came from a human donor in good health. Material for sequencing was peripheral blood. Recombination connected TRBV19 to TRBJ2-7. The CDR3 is CASSMATDYSYEQYF.